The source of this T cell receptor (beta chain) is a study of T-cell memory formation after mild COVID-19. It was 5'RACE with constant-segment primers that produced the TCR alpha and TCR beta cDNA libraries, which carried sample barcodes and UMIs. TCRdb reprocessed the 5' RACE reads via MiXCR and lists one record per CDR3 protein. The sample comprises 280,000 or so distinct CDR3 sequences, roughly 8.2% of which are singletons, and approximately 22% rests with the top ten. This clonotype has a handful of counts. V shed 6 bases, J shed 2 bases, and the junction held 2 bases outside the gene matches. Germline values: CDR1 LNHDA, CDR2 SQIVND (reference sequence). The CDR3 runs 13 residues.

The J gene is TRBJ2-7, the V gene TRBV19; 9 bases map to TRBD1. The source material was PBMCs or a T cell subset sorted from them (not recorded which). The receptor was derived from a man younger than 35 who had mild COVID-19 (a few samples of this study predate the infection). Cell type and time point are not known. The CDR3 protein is CASSGTGPYEQYV. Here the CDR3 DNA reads TGTGCCAGTAGCGGGACAGGGCCCTACGAGCAGTACGTC.